Listed below are T cell receptor beta chains from one sample, sequenced in a study of cytomegalovirus exposure and HLA in healthy donors. The table came from immunoSEQ multiplex PCR; TCRdb's copy has only in-frame clones and leaves some out. The sample contains under 200,000 clones, around 68% of which appear only once. Specimen: PBMCs. The receptors here all came from a man aged 50 to 60 in good health and CMV-seronegative. Both conserved end residues are part of each CDR3. Fields, in order: V gene, J gene, D gene, clone size, CDR3 protein, CDR3 DNA. A D gene is named only where the DNA matches it firmly. Clone size, where shown, is once, few, many, or a class for clones that have expanded.

TRBV6-1	TRBJ2-1	.	.	CASSGRGGNEQFF	TGTGCCAGCAGTGGTCGAGGGGGCAATGAGCAGTTCTTC
TRBV13	TRBJ2-3	TRBD1	few	CASSFRTGGAGTDTQYF	TGTGCCAGCAGCTTCCGAACAGGGGGCGCGGGCACAGATACGCAGTATTTT
TRBV5-1	TRBJ1-1	TRBD1	.	CASSMDRGRGTEAFF	TGCGCCAGCAGCATGGACAGGGGGCGAGGCACTGAAGCTTTCTTT
TRBV5-4	TRBJ2-3	.	.	CASSITGLRTDTQYF	TGTGCCAGCAGCATAACAGGGTTGAGGACAGATACGCAGTATTTT
TRBV5-4	TRBJ1-3	.	.	CASAKTGGKSSGNTIYF	TGTGCCAGCGCTAAAACCGGCGGAAAGAGCTCTGGAAACACCATATATTTT
TRBV21-1	TRBJ2-6	.	few	CASSKNWLCSGANVLTF	TGTGCCAGCAGCAAAAATTGGCTGTGCTCTGGGGCCAACGTCCTGACTTTC
TRBV18	TRBJ2-2	TRBD2	.	CASSPQRGQVSNTGELFF	TGTGCCAGCTCACCACAGCGGGGGCAGGTATCGAACACCGGGGAGCTGTTTTTT
TRBV4-1	TRBJ1-2	.	.	CASSQERSHDYGYTF	TGCGCCAGCAGCCAAGAACGGTCCCACGACTATGGCTACACCTTC
TRBV2	TRBJ2-1	.	.	CASSDRSYNEQFF	TGTGCCAGCAGTGACAGGTCCTACAATGAGCAGTTCTTC
TRBV5-4	TRBJ2-7	TRBD1	.	CASSPPGTGTYEQYF	TGTGCCAGCAGCCCTCCCGGGACAGGGACCTACGAGCAGTACTTC
TRBV7-3	TRBJ2-7	TRBD1	.	CASSLIPDRAYEQYF	TGTGCCAGCAGCTTAATTCCCGACAGGGCCTACGAGCAGTACTTC
TRBV6-5	TRBJ2-2	TRBD2	.	CASSYSWGGRTGELFF	TGTGCCAGCAGTTACTCGTGGGGGGGGAGGACCGGGGAGCTGTTTTTT
TRBV7-9	TRBJ1-4	.	few	CSSSFRQASTNEKLFF	TGTTCCAGCAGCTTCCGACAGGCATCAACTAATGAAAAACTGTTTTTT
TRBV4-1	TRBJ1-2	.	.	CASSPDTSYGYTF	TGCGCCAGCAGCCCGGACACTTCCTATGGCTACACCTTC
TRBV5-1	TRBJ2-5	TRBD1	.	CASIGRQGGSQYF	TGCGCCAGCATTGGGAGACAGGGCGGGTCCCAGTACTTC
TRBV5-4	TRBJ2-3	TRBD1	once	CASSPGQGPLRPDTQYF	TGTGCCAGCAGCCCGGGACAGGGGCCACTCCGCCCAGATACGCAGTATTTT
TRBV7-2	TRBJ1-2	.	.	CASSPIQGGGYTF	TGTGCCAGCAGCCCAATCCAAGGGGGAGGCTACACCTTC
TRBV4-3	TRBJ2-1	.	.	CASSREGRPSDNEQFF	TGCGCCAGCAGCCGAGAAGGGAGACCCTCGGATAATGAGCAGTTCTTC
TRBV29-1	TRBJ2-7	TRBD2	.	CSVSPGGLYEQYF	TGCAGCGTTTCCCCGGGGGGGCTGTACGAGCAGTACTTC
TRBV6-1	TRBJ1-5	TRBD1	.	CASSLTGDSQPQHF	TGTGCCAGCAGTCTGACAGGGGATAGTCAGCCCCAGCATTTT
TRBV5-1	TRBJ1-2	.	.	CASSSGGEGGYGYTF	TGCGCCAGCAGCTCCGGGGGAGAAGGAGGGTATGGCTACACCTTC
TRBV4-1	TRBJ2-7	TRBD2	.	CASSQSGLAGNYEQYF	TGCGCCAGCAGCCAATCCGGACTAGCGGGGAACTACGAGCAGTACTTC
TRBV4-3	TRBJ2-5	.	.	CASSQDLEETQYF	TGCGCCAGCAGCCAAGACTTAGAAGAGACCCAGTACTTC
TRBV11-2	TRBJ1-2	TRBD1	once	CASSSLDRGKDGYTF	TGTGCCAGCAGCTCACTGGACAGGGGAAAAGATGGCTACACCTTC
TRBV6-6	TRBJ1-1	.	.	CASRDWNTEAFF	TGTGCCAGCAGGGACTGGAACACTGAAGCTTTCTTT
TRBV7-2	TRBJ2-1	TRBD2	.	CASSPRALAGNEQFF	TGTGCCAGCAGCCCCAGGGCGCTAGCGGGCAATGAGCAGTTCTTC
TRBV6-6	TRBJ2-7	.	.	CASSYSRQGYEQYF	TGTGCCAGCAGTTACTCGAGGCAGGGGTACGAGCAGTACTTC
TRBV10-1	TRBJ2-7	.	.	CASNNPGRGYEQYF	TGCGCCAGCAATAACCCGGGCAGGGGTTACGAGCAGTACTTC
TRBV6-1	TRBJ1-5	TRBD1	.	CASRLQGTNQPQHF	TGTGCCAGCAGGTTACAGGGGACAAATCAGCCCCAGCATTTT
TRBV5-8	TRBJ1-3	.	.	CASSLEKGHLGNTIYF	TGTGCCAGCAGCTTGGAGAAGGGGCACCTAGGAAACACCATATATTTT
TRBV27	TRBJ1-1	TRBD1	.	CASSSRGQDTEAFF	TGTGCCAGCAGTAGCAGGGGGCAAGACACTGAAGCTTTCTTT
TRBV5-5	TRBJ1-1	.	.	CASSLSLRRNTEAFF	TGTGCCAGCAGCTTGTCTCTCAGGCGGAACACTGAAGCTTTCTTT
TRBV5-1	TRBJ2-7	.	.	CASSFAETYEQYF	TGCGCCAGCAGCTTTGCGGAAACCTACGAGCAGTACTTC
TRBV2	TRBJ2-2	.	.	CASRENTGELFF	TGTGCCAGTCGGGAGAACACCGGGGAGCTGTTTTTT
TRBV5-4	TRBJ2-3	TRBD1	.	CASSFGQVGGTDTQYF	TGTGCCAGCAGCTTTGGACAGGTCGGGGGCACAGATACGCAGTATTTT
TRBV4-1	TRBJ1-5	.	once	CASSQIGGGNQPQHF	TGCGCCAGCAGCCAAATCGGGGGGGGGAACCAGCCCCAGCATTTT
TRBV6-1	TRBJ1-2	TRBD1	few	CASSAPATGGHGYTF	TGTGCCAGCAGTGCTCCCGCCACAGGGGGCCATGGCTACACCTTC
TRBV9	TRBJ2-2	.	few	CASSVEGRATGELFF	TGTGCCAGCAGCGTAGAGGGCAGGGCGACCGGGGAGCTGTTTTTT